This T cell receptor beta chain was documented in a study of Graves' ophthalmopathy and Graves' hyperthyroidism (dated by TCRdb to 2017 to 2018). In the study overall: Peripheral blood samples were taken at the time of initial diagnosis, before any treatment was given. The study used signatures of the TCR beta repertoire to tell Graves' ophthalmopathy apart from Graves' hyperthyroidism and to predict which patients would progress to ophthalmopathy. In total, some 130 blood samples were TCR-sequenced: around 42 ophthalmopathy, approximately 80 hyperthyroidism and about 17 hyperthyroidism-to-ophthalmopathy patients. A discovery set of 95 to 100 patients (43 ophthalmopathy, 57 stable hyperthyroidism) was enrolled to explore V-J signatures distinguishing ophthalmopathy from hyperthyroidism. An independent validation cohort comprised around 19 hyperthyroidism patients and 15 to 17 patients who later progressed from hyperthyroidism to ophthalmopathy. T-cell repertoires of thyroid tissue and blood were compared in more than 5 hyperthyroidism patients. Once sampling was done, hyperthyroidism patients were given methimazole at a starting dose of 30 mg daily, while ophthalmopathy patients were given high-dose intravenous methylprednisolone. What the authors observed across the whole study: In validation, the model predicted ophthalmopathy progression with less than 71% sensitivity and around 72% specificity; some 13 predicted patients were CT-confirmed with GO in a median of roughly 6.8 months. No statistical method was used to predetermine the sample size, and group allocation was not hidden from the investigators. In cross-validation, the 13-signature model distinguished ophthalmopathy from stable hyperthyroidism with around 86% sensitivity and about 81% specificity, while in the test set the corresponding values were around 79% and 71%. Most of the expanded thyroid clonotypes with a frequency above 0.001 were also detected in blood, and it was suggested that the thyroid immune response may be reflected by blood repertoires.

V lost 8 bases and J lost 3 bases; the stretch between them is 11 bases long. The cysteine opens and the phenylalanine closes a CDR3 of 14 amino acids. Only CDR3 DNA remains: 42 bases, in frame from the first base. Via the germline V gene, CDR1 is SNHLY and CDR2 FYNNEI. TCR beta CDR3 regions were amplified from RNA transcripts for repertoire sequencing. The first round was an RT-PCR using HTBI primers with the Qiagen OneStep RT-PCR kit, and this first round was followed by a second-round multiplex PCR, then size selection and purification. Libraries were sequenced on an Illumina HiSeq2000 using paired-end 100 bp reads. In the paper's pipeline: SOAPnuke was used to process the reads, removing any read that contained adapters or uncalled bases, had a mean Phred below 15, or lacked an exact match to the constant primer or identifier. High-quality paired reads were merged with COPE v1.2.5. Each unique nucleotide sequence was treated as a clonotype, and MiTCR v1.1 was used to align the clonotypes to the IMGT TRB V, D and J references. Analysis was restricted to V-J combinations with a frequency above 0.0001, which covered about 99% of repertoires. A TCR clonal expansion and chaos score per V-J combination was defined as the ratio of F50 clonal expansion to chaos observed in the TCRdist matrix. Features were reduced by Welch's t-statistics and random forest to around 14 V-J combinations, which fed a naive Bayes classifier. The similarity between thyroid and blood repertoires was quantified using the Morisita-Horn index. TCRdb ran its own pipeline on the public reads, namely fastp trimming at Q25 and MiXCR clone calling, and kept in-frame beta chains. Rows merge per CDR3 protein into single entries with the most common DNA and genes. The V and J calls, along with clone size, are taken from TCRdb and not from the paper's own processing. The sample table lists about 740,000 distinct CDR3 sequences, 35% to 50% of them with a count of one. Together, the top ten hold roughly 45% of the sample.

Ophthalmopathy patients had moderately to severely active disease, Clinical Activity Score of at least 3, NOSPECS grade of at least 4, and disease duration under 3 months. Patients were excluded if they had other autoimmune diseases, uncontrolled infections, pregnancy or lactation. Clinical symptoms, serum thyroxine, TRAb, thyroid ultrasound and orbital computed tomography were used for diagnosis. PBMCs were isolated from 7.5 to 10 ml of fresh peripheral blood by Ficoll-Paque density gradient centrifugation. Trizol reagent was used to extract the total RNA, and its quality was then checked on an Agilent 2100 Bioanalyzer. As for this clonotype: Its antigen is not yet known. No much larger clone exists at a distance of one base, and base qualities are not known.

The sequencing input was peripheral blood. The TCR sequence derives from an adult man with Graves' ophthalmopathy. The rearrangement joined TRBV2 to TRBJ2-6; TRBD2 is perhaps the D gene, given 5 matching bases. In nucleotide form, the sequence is TGTGCCAGCGTTGTCGGGGATGGGGCCAACGTCCTGACTTTC. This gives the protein CASVVGDGANVLTF.